Presented here are 30 T cell receptor beta chains from one specimen sequenced in a study of blood T cell repertoires in COVID-19. Sequencing used immunoSEQ multiplex PCR; TCRdb keeps in-frame clones, though not all of them. In the table there are fewer than 80,000 clones, 84% of which are singletons. Sample: peripheral blood. The source of these receptors is a man aged 50-59 years with COVID-19, enrolled during active disease.

Remarks on this clone: This sample includes further DNA sequences coding for the same CDR3. This sequence joins TRBV19 and TRBJ2-5, with D possibly TRBD1 on 6 matching bases. The CDR3 totals 14 residues. The V end was cut by 3 bases, the J end by 3 bases, with 11 bases between. Germline assignment: CDR1 LNHDA and CDR2 SQIVND (reference sequence). CDR3 bases: TGTGCCAGTAGTATTCGGGCAGGGGAAGAGACCCAGTACTTC. Protein sequence: CASSIRAGEETQYF.

This clone was detected a few times. This same CDR3 is encoded by further DNA sequences in the sample. The rearrangement uses TRBV9 and TRBJ2-7, with D possibly being TRBD2 (6 bases). Trimming left V 0 bases short and J 2 bases short, with 9 bases between. CDR1 is SGDLS and CDR2 is YYNGEE in the germline V gene. The CDR3 covers 14 residues. CDR3 bases: TGTGCCAGCAGCGTAGGGGGAGGAACCTACGAGCAGTACTTC. Translating it yields CASSVGGGTYEQYF.

This chain uses TRBV9 with TRBJ2-5; the D is unclear. V gave up 4 bases and J gave up 3 bases, with 10 bases separating them. The germline gives CDR1 SGDLS, CDR2 YYNGEE. This CDR3 is 13 amino acids long. The CDR3 reads CASSQLTKETQYF. CDR3 coding DNA: TGTGCCAGCAGCCAACTCACTAAAGAGACCCAGTACTTC.

The V gene is TRBV7-9, the J gene TRBJ2-1, with D possibly being TRBD1 (6 bases). The germline V gene has CDR1 SEHNR and CDR2 FQNEAQ (reference sequence). V was shortened by 0 bases and J by 3 bases, with 15 bases between the two germline ends. This CDR3 region has 17 residues. The CDR3 sequence: CASSLALGQTYYNEQFF. CDR3 in DNA: TGTGCCAGCAGCTTAGCCCTCGGACAGACCTACTACAATGAGCAGTTCTTC. Looking up the rest from reference TRBV7-9 and TRBJ2-1 gives the full variable domain: DTGVSQNPRHKITKRGQNVTFRCDPISEHNRLYWYRQTLGQGPEFLTYFQNEAQLEKSRLLSDRFSAERPKGSFSTLEIQRTEQGDSAMYLCASSLALGQTYYNEQFFGPGTRLTVL.

The rearrangement joins TRBV7-2 to TRBJ2-7, with a possible D match to TRBD2 (6 bases). Germline CDR1 reads SGHTA; CDR2 reads FQGNSA. V lost 8 bases and J lost 5, with 19 bases in between. The CDR3 runs 14 residues. CDR3 sequence: CASGGAGLSNEQYF. The CDR3 DNA follows: TGTGCCAGCGGCGGGGCAGGGCTTTCCAACGAGCAGTACTTC.

The genes are TRBV3-1 (or the pseudogene TRBV3-2) and TRBJ2-7; possible D gene TRBD1, 5 bases. The germline CDR1 and CDR2 sequences are LGHDT and YNNKEL (reference sequence). CDR3 length: 13 residues. The V gene lost 1 base and the J gene lost 5 bases, with 9 bases spanning the gap. The CDR3 region has the DNA TGTGCCAGCAGCCAAGGAGGCAGGGACGAGCAGTACTTC. Its protein is CASSQGGRDEQYF.

V is TRBV9 and J is TRBJ2-3; TRBD2 matches 8 bases. The CDR3 has 16 residues. Trimming at V came to 0 bases and at J to 7 bases, leaving 10 bases not matched to a gene. CDR1 is SGDLS and CDR2 is YYNGEE in the germline V gene. The CDR3 nucleotides are TGTGCCAGCAGCGTAGCTACCGGGGGGGCCGAAAATACGCAGTATTTT. This gives the protein CASSVATGGAENTQYF.

V usage is TRBV21-1 and J usage is TRBJ1-6; the table gives TRBD1 as D, unverified against the DNA. TRBV21-1 is recorded as a pseudogene. The CDR3 length is 16 residues. The CDR3 DNA sequence: TGTGCCAGCAGCAATTCGAAGGGGCGCAACAATTCACCCCTCCACTTT. As protein: CASSNSKGRNNSPLHF.

The count of this clone is one. This chain connects TRBV11-2 to TRBJ2-1, with 7 bases aligning to TRBD1. J was trimmed by 3 bases and V by 6 bases; bases with no gene match: 8. The CDR3 has 15 residues. CDR1 SGHAT and CDR2 FQNNGV come from the germline V gene. The CDR3 DNA follows: TGTGCCAGCAGGCCCAACAGGGGCGGCTACAATGAGCAGTTCTTC. It translates to CASRPNRGGYNEQFF.

The chain carries TRBV18 and TRBJ2-1; TRBD2 aligns across 10 bases. The trim removed 1 base at V and 8 bases at J, leaving 8 bases unmatched. This CDR3 region has 16 residues. CDR1 is KGHSH, CDR2 LQKENI, per germline. The chain's CDR3 is CASSPRERGGRDEQFF. CDR3 nucleotides: TGTGCCAGCTCACCACGGGAGCGGGGGGGCCGCGATGAGCAGTTCTTC. Together with reference TRBV18 and TRBJ2-1, the CDR3 gives the full variable domain: NAGVMQNPRHLVRRRGQEARLRCSPMKGHSHVYWYRQLPEEGLKFMVYLQKENIIDESGMPKERFSAEFPKEGPSILRIQQVVRGDSAAYFCASSPRERGGRDEQFFGPGTRLTVL.

This chain connects TRBV13 to TRBJ1-1, with D possibly being TRBD1 (5 bases). Looked up from germline, CDR1 is PRHDT and CDR2 is FYEKMQ (reference sequence). The CDR3 is 11 residues long. V was clipped by 5 bases and J by 6 bases, with 7 bases between them. The CDR3 coding sequence is TGTGCCAGCAGCCAGGGCCCTGAAGCTTTCTTT. Translation gives CASSQGPEAFF.

Comments on this clone: One junction end does not reproduce the germline sequence, and a read error may be involved. The gene calls are TRBV6-1 and TRBJ2-1, with 15 bases that match TRBD2. The CDR3 is 13 residues long. Germline loops: CDR1 MNHNS, CDR2 SASEGT. DNA for the CDR3: TGTGCCAGCAGTGACGGGACTAGCGGGGGGTCGGTCTTC. This sequence encodes CASSDGTSGGSVF.

The V gene is TRBV13, the J gene TRBJ2-7; the match to TRBD2 covers 9 bases. V was pared by 1 base and J by 7 bases, with 11 bases of the junction left unmatched. Germline V gene lookup returns CDR1 PRHDT and CDR2 FYEKMQ (reference sequence). This CDR3 is built from 16 residues. DNA of the CDR3: TGTGCCAGCAGCTTAGTGGCTAGCGGGGTTTATGGTGAGCAGTACTTC. Translation gives CASSLVASGVYGEQYF.

V and J are TRBV29-1 and TRBJ2-7; 8 nucleotides line up with TRBD1. Germline lookup yields CDR1 SQVTM and CDR2 ANQGSEA. Trimming cost V 4 bases and J 5 bases; bases outside gene matches: 7. The CDR3 length is 13 residues. CDR3 nucleotide sequence: TGCAGCGTTGCAGGGGGCATCTTCGACGAGCAGTACTTC. Amino acids: CSVAGGIFDEQYF.

V gene TRBV7-2 combines with J gene TRBJ2-1, with 7 bases aligning to TRBD2. Germline V CDR1 and CDR2: SGHTA, FQGNSA. The CDR3 totals 14 residues. The V and J ends lost 7 bases and 5 bases, in that order; junction bases with no gene match: 8. The CDR3 coding sequence is TGTGCCAGCACCCTCGGGGGGATTAACAATGAGCAGTTCTTC. It encodes CASTLGGINNEQFF.

The chain links TRBV19 to TRBJ2-2; TRBD1 matches 8 bases. Germline V gives CDR1 LNHDA, CDR2 SQIVND (reference sequence). With 6 bases clipped from V and 3 bases from J, the junction kept 3 bases outside the gene matches. This CDR3 has 14 amino acids. For the CDR3, the DNA is TGTGCCAGTAGCTCGACAGGGGACACCGGGGAGCTGTTTTTT. Protein product: CASSSTGDTGELFF.

The chain employs TRBV30 and TRBJ1-5; tentative D call: TRBD1 (5 bases). The CDR3 spans 14 residues. Per germline, CDR1 GTSNPN and CDR2 SVGIG (reference sequence). The V and J ends lost 2 bases and 7 bases respectively, with 15 bases between them. The CDR3 DNA reads TGTGCCTGGAGTCTAGTGGGGGGAGGGCAGCCCCAGCATTTT. Protein: CAWSLVGGGQPQHF.

The chain uses TRBV7-9 and TRBJ1-3, with TRBD1 identical over 7 bases. The germline gives CDR1 SEHNR, CDR2 FQNEAQ (reference sequence). Losses at the gene ends were 5 bases for V and 0 bases for J; bases not matched to a gene: 7. The CDR3 length is 16 residues. This CDR3 reads CASSPSTGSSGNTIYF. CDR3 in DNA: TGTGCCAGCAGCCCCTCGACAGGGAGCTCTGGAAACACCATATATTTT.

The chain recombines TRBV18 with TRBJ2-2, with TRBD1 as a possible D gene (6 bases). From germline, CDR1 is KGHSH and CDR2 LQKENI. The germline V and J ends were trimmed by 1 base and 1 base, with 10 bases remaining between them. This CDR3 is built from 16 residues. CDR3 loop: CASSPRQGGNTGELFF. In DNA, the CDR3 is TGTGCCAGCTCACCACGACAAGGGGGGAACACCGGGGAGCTGTTTTTT.

This chain connects TRBV7-6 to TRBJ1-5, with a possible D match to TRBD1 (5 bases). V was cut by 1 base and J by 6 bases, with 7 bases left in between. There are 13 residues in the CDR3. Per germline, CDR1 SGHVS and CDR2 FNYEAQ. CDR3 protein: CASSLGGSQPQHF. The CDR3 DNA follows: TGTGCCAGCAGCTTAGGGGGCAGTCAGCCCCAGCATTTT.

The count of this clone is one. This chain uses TRBV2 with TRBJ2-7; 8 nucleotides line up with TRBD2. Germline trimming cut 5 bases from V and 7 bases from J; bases unmatched to any gene: 10. Germline V gives CDR1 SNHLY, CDR2 FYNNEI. This CDR3 is 14 amino acids long. DNA for the CDR3: TGTGCCAGCAGTTGGACACCGGGGGGGGCGGAGCAGTACTTC. As protein: CASSWTPGGAEQYF.

The chain carries TRBV5-1 and TRBJ1-6, with TRBD1 identical over 11 bases. Trimming removed 3 bases from V and 3 bases from J; junction bases left unmatched: 2. From germline, CDR1 is SGHRS and CDR2 YFSETQ. The CDR3 contains 16 residues. The CDR3 nucleotides are TGCGCCAGCAGCTCCGGGACAGGGGGCTATAATTCACCCCTCCACTTT. Translating it yields CASSSGTGGYNSPLHF.

The chain uses TRBV7-3 and TRBJ2-6; a possible D gene is TRBD1 (6 bases). CDR1 is SGHTA, CDR2 FQGTGA, per germline. Trimming cost V 7 bases and J 2 bases, with 15 bases left between them. This CDR3 has 16 residues. CDR3: CASTEIRGAGANVLTF. The CDR3 nucleotides read TGTGCCAGCACCGAGATCAGGGGCGCTGGGGCCAACGTCCTGACTTTC.

The rearrangement links TRBV11-2 to TRBJ1-4; D ambiguous. Trimming removed 5 bases at V and 4 bases at J, with 11 bases between. The CDR3 covers 14 residues. Per germline, CDR1 SGHAT and CDR2 FQNNGV. Here the CDR3 DNA reads TGTGCCAGCAGCCCTGAGCGGAATAATGAAAAACTGTTTTTT. Translated, it gives CASSPERNNEKLFF.

The chain couples TRBV6-2 or TRBV6-3 to TRBJ1-5, with D tentatively TRBD1 (6 bases). Germline assignment: CDR1 MNHEY and CDR2 SVGEGT. V lost 6 bases and J 7 bases, leaving 19 bases between the germline ends. This CDR3 contains 15 residues. The CDR3 loop reads CASSPRATGTQPQHF. The CDR3 DNA follows: TGTGCCAGCAGCCCCCGGGCTACAGGGACCCAGCCCCAGCATTTT.

The rearrangement links TRBV13 to TRBJ2-4; the match to TRBD2 covers 7 bases. This CDR3 contains 13 residues. J was trimmed by 8 bases and V by 10 bases; bases with no gene match: 11. Germline CDR1 is PRHDT and CDR2 is FYEKMQ (reference sequence). The CDR3 loop reads CATQRRGYHIQYF. The CDR3 region has the DNA TGTGCCACCCAACGGCGGGGGTACCACATTCAGTACTTC.

The chain uses TRBV6-6 and TRBJ2-6, with 8 bases fitting TRBD1. Germline assignment: CDR1 MNHNY and CDR2 SVGAGI (reference sequence). V lost 8 bases, J lost 1 base, and 4 bases stayed unmatched. CDR3 length: 15 amino acids. The DNA of the CDR3 is TGTGCCAGCTCAGGGGGCAGATCTGGGGCCAACGTCCTGACTTTC. Translation: CASSGGRSGANVLTF.

This rearrangement joins TRBV6-1 to TRBJ2-5; TRBD1 aligns across 9 bases. The V segment lost 0 bases and the J segment 9 bases; nucleotides outside the gene matches: 5. Germline CDR1 reads MNHNS; CDR2 reads SASEGT. The CDR3 extends over 14 amino acids. CDR3 DNA sequence: TGTGCCAGCAGTGAAGCGCACAGGGGGCGCCCCCAGTACTTC. This codes for CASSEAHRGRPQYF.

The chain has TRBV6-5 and TRBJ2-7; 10 bases map to TRBD1. Germline V gene sequence: CDR1 MNHEY, CDR2 SVGAGI. The J segment lost 5 bases and the V segment lost 6 bases, leaving 7 bases of the junction unmatched. This CDR3 is 14 amino acids long. The CDR3 DNA is TGTGCCAGCAGAGGGGGGACAGGGGCCCACGAGCAGTACTTC. The encoded protein is CASRGGTGAHEQYF.

The chain is built from TRBV6-5 and TRBJ2-3, with D possibly matching TRBD2 (7 bases). The CDR3 extends over 16 amino acids. V gave up 2 bases and J gave up 0 bases, with 12 bases separating them. Germline assignment: CDR1 MNHEY and CDR2 SVGAGI. The DNA for the CDR3 is TGTGCCAGCAGTTACGGCGGGGGCCAAAGCACAGATACGCAGTATTTT. Translating it yields CASSYGGGQSTDTQYF.